A selection of T cell receptor beta chains follows, all from one sample in a study of OX40 agonist ivuxolimab in advanced cancers. This table comes from immunoSEQ multiplex PCR, and its TCRdb copy is limited to in-frame clones, with some not included. The sample lists roughly 12,000 clones, about 87% occurring once. This specimen was CD4+ or CD8+ T cells sorted from blood, taken in a trial of the OX40 agonist ivuxolimab. Receptors originate from an adult with an advanced solid tumor such as melanoma, head and neck, liver or kidney cancer. CDR3s include the opening cysteine and the closing phenylalanine or tryptophan. Fields, in order: clone size, V gene, J gene, D gene, CDR3 DNA, CDR3 protein. D genes are given only for firm matches. Only part of the rows carry a size: once, few, many, or a class if the clone is expanded.

>-|TRBV10-3|TRBJ2-3|-
TGTGCCATCAGTGATGGGGGCGCTAGCACAGATACGCAGTATTTT
CAISDGGASTDTQYF
>-|TRBV6-5|TRBJ1-1|-
TGTGCCAGCAGTTACTCGACAGTGGCGCGGACTGAAGCTTTCTTT
CASSYSTVARTEAFF
>-|TRBV11-1|TRBJ2-3|TRBD2
TGTGCCAGCAGCTCGGGACTAGCGGGCACAGATACGCAGTATTTT
CASSSGLAGTDTQYF
>-|TRBV6-5|TRBJ1-6|-
TGTGCCAGCAGTTACGGGAGCTCCTATAATTCACCCCTCCACTTT
CASSYGSSYNSPLHF
>-|TRBV6-1|TRBJ2-7|TRBD2
TGTGCCAGCAGGTTAGCGGGGGCTTACGAGCAGTACTTC
CASRLAGAYEQYF
>few|TRBV7-9|TRBJ2-1|TRBD1
TGTGCCAGCAGCTTAGTGGGGACAGGGTCTATAGAGCAGTTCTTC
CASSLVGTGSIEQFF
>-|TRBV25-1|TRBJ2-1|-
TGTGCCAGCAGTGTAGGCTTGGGGAATGAGCAGTTCTTC
CASSVGLGNEQFF
>-|TRBV6-5|TRBJ1-4|-
TGTGCCAGCAGCCGACAGGAAGGAGAAAAACTGTTTTTT
CASSRQEGEKLFF
>-|TRBV6-1|TRBJ1-5|TRBD1
TGTGCCAGCAGTGGCGGGACAGGATTTGGTAGCAATCAGCCCCAGCATTTT
CASSGGTGFGSNQPQHF
>-|TRBV6-5|TRBJ1-5|-
TGTGCCAGCAGGGGCCGGGAGAACCAGCATTTT
CASRGRENQHF
>-|TRBV7-8|TRBJ2-1|TRBD2
TGTGCCAGCCTCGGACTAGCGGGAGTTACCTCCTACAATGAGCAGTTCTTC
CASLGLAGVTSYNEQFF
>-|TRBV29-1|TRBJ1-3|-
TGCAGCGTTGGGACAGCTCCTGCAAACACCATATATTTT
CSVGTAPANTIYF
>-|TRBV2|TRBJ2-5|TRBD1
TGTGCCAGCAGTGAATGGCCAGGGGGTCTGGAGACCCAGTACTTC
CASSEWPGGLETQYF
>once|TRBV27|TRBJ2-7|-
TGTGCCAGCTCACCGGGAAGGAGCTACGAGCAGTACTTC
CASSPGRSYEQYF
>few|TRBV27|TRBJ2-5|-
TGTGCCAGCAGTTTATCGAACGTAGAGACCCAGTACTTC
CASSLSNVETQYF
>once|TRBV7-9|TRBJ2-5|-
TGTGCCAGCAGCTCAACAGGGCAAGAGACCCAGTACTTC
CASSSTGQETQYF
>-|TRBV27|TRBJ2-1|-
TGTGCCAGCAGTCCCTTAGCGGCCAGCTCCTACAATGAGCAGTTCTTC
CASSPLAASSYNEQFF
>-|TRBV6-6|TRBJ2-1|TRBD2
TGTGCCAGCAGTACGGGAGGGGGGCCTGGATACAATGAGCAGTTCTTC
CASSTGGGPGYNEQFF
>-|TRBV21-1|TRBJ2-5|-
TGTGCCAGCAGCAAATCTAATAGGGAGACTAGTAACTCGGAGACCCAGTACTTC
CASSKSNRETSNSETQYF
>-|TRBV6-5|TRBJ1-1|-
TGTGCCAGCAGTAACCTCGGGGGACTAGAAGCTTTCTTT
CASSNLGGLEAFF
>-|TRBV6-4|TRBJ2-1|TRBD2
TGTGCCAGCAGTGAAAGCGGGAGCTCCTACAATGAGCAGTTCTTC
CASSESGSSYNEQFF
>-|TRBV28|TRBJ2-4|TRBD1
TGTGCCAGCAGCCAACAGGGGGCGAGGAACATTCAGTACTTC
CASSQQGARNIQYF
>-|TRBV5-8|TRBJ2-7|TRBD1
TGTGCCAGCAGCCGTCGACAGGGGGCGGGCGAGCAGTACTTC
CASSRRQGAGEQYF
>-|TRBV6-1|TRBJ2-1|TRBD1
TGTGCCAGCAGTGAGAGATACAGGGGTGTTAACGATGAGCAGTTCTTC
CASSERYRGVNDEQFF
>once|TRBV7-9|TRBJ2-7|-
TGTGCCAGCAGCTTAGCGGTGTCCTACGAGCAGTACTTC
CASSLAVSYEQYF
>-|TRBV10-2|TRBJ2-5|-
TGCGCCAGCAGCATACGGTACGTGGGAGAGACCCAGTACTTC
CASSIRYVGETQYF
>-|TRBV28|TRBJ1-1|-
TGTGCCAGCAGTTTGGGGGTGCAAGAAGCTTTCTTT
CASSLGVQEAFF
>-|TRBV7-3|TRBJ2-7|TRBD2
TGTGCCAGCAGCTTAGTCCCAGCGGGGTTCTACGAGCAGTACTTC
CASSLVPAGFYEQYF
>medium-sized|TRBV4-3|TRBJ2-1|TRBD2
TGCGCCAGCAGCCAAGGGGAGGGGCTCTCCTACAATGAGCAGTTCTTC
CASSQGEGLSYNEQFF
>-|TRBV7-9|TRBJ1-3|-
TGTGCCAGCAGCCCTGGGGACTCTGGAAACACCATATATTTT
CASSPGDSGNTIYF
>-|TRBV4-3|TRBJ2-7|TRBD2
TGCGCCAGCAGCCAAGATAAGGAGGCTAGCGGTCGCGAGCAGTACTTC
CASSQDKEASGREQYF
>-|TRBV7-2|TRBJ2-3|TRBD1
TGTGCCAGCAGCACCGGGACAGGGTATTCGTACCACACAGATACGCAGTATTTT
CASSTGTGYSYHTDTQYF
>-|TRBV5-6|TRBJ1-3|-
TGTGCCAGCAGCTTGAGGCAGGGCCTCTCTGGAAACACCATATATTTT
CASSLRQGLSGNTIYF
>-|TRBV5-6|TRBJ2-7|TRBD2
TGTGCCAGCAGCTTGTCGGGGACTAGCGGGAGTGACGAGCAGTACTTC
CASSLSGTSGSDEQYF
>-|TRBV28|TRBJ2-5|-
TGTGCCAGCACAGACCCGGGCGATGAGACCCAGTACTTC
CASTDPGDETQYF
>-|TRBV12-5|TRBJ2-7|-
TGTGCTAGTGGTCCCACCGTCTACGAGCAGTACTTC
CASGPTVYEQYF
>-|TRBV27|TRBJ2-7|-
TGTGCCAGCAGTTTAGGCGAGAACTACGAGCAGTACTTC
CASSLGENYEQYF
>-|TRBV27|TRBJ2-1|TRBD2
TGTGCCACGCTCACTAGCGGCTACAATGAGCAGTTCTTC
CATLTSGYNEQFF
>-|TRBV4-1|TRBJ1-5|TRBD1
TGCGCCAGCAGCCCCTGGGACAGAGCCAATCAGCCCCAGCATTTT
CASSPWDRANQPQHF
>-|TRBV11-2|TRBJ2-7|TRBD1
TGTGCCAGCAGCACGGGGACAGGGGGCTCCGAGCAGTACTTC
CASSTGTGGSEQYF